This T cell receptor (beta chain) was sequenced during a study of blood T cell repertoires in COVID-19. Study summary: The United States, Italy and Spain provided the acute and convalescent COVID-19 samples.

Each participant's cohort was designated according to participant-reported clinical history. Method: immunoSEQ multiplex PCR; TCRdb's copy keeps in-frame clones and lacks some. The sample has hundreds of thousands of clones; approximately 92% are singletons. The TCR sequence derives from a man aged 18 to 29 who had recovered from COVID-19. The specimen sequenced was PBMCs or T cells enriched from blood (not recorded which).

The CDR3 nucleotides are TGTGCCAGCAGCCAAGATCTTAGAAGTGGTAATGAGCAGTTCTTC. It specifies CASSQDLRSGNEQFF. V usage is TRBV4-2 and J usage is TRBJ2-1; no definite D call. CDR1 LGHNA and CDR2 YNFKEQ come from the germline V gene. V was pared by 0 bases and J by 7 bases, with 13 bases between. CDR3 length: 15 residues.